Listed here is a single T cell receptor (beta chain). Authors' processing steps: Estimated nucleated cell counts came from reference gene primer amplification. The assay was immunoSEQ multiplex PCR, and TCRdb's table has in-frame clones only and misses some. D and trimming come from the DNA, and the V and J calls and clone size come from that table. Of approximately 260,000 clones in the sample, over 80% were seen once. This specimen comes from a study of blood T cell repertoires in COVID-19. Study-level background: Acute and convalescent COVID-19 samples came from the United States, Italy and Spain.

CDR1 is LGHDT and CDR2 is YNNKEL in the germline V gene (reference sequence). CDR3 size: 15 residues. J gave up 6 bases and V 3 bases, and 5 bases lay outside the gene matches. V and J are TRBV3-1 (or the pseudogene TRBV3-2) and TRBJ2-5; 12 bases map to TRBD1. The sequencing sample was made of peripheral blood. The receptor's source is a man between 60 and 70 years old who had recovered from COVID-19. The CDR3 nucleotides are TGTGCCAGCAGCCATCGGGACAGGGGGCGGCAGACCCAGTACTTC. Translation: CASSHRDRGRQTQYF.